These 21 T cell receptor beta chains share one sample of origin, sequenced in a study of cytomegalovirus exposure and HLA in healthy donors. 13 Jbeta primers and 60 Vbeta primers were used for the PCR. Profiling relied on immunoSEQ multiplex PCR, and the TCRdb table lists in-frame clones only, not all of them. The repertoire holds roughly 200,000 clones, with 70% to 85% as singletons. The sample consisted of PBMCs. These TCRs come from a woman aged 60-70 years in good health and CMV-seropositive.

Only a few counts were recorded for this clone. This rearrangement joins TRBV2 to TRBJ2-2, with 12 bases identical to TRBD2. CDR1 and CDR2 from the germline V gene are SNHLY and FYNNEI. The trim removed 5 bases at V and 5 bases at J, leaving 6 bases unmatched. This CDR3 comprises 16 residues. The CDR3 loop is CASSILAGGGTGELFF. Here the CDR3 DNA reads TGTGCCAGCAGTATTCTAGCGGGAGGGGGTACCGGGGAGCTGTTTTTT.

This clone was seen many times. V usage is TRBV7-6 and J usage is TRBJ2-7; no clear D gene. The CDR3 spans 15 residues. V lost 1 base and J lost 6, with 16 bases in between. Germline-derived CDR1 and CDR2 are SGHVS and FNYEAQ. CDR3 amino acids: CASSLGAPWVGEQYF. The CDR3 DNA sequence: TGTGCCAGCAGCTTAGGGGCCCCCTGGGTGGGCGAGCAGTACTTC.

The rearrangement uses TRBV19 and TRBJ1-2, with D perhaps TRBD1 (5 bases). This CDR3 has 13 residues. CDR1 and CDR2 (germline): LNHDA, SQIVND (reference sequence). Trimming removed 6 bases at V and 7 bases at J, with 15 bases between. The CDR3, as DNA: TGTGCCAGTAGCCTCCTCACAGGTACTGGCTACACCTTC. It translates to CASSLLTGTGYTF. Together with reference TRBV19 and TRBJ1-2, the CDR3 gives the full variable domain: DGGITQSPKYLFRKEGQNVTLSCEQNLNHDAMYWYRQDPGQGLRLIYYSQIVNDFQKGDIAEGYSVSREKKESFPLTVTSAQKNPTAFYLCASSLLTGTGYTFGSGTRLTVV.

This rearrangement joins TRBV6-6 to TRBJ2-5; D is unclear. The J call is in doubt because the DNA end fits TRBJ2-7 better. The length of the CDR3 is 12 residues. Per the germline V gene, CDR1 is MNHNY and CDR2 is SVGAGI (reference sequence). The CDR3: CASSYRFYEQYF. The CDR3 coding sequence is TGTGCCAGCAGTTACCGATTCTACGAGCAGTACTTC.

V and J are TRBV5-1 and TRBJ2-5; D unresolved. V lost 0 bases and J lost 2, with 17 bases in between. CDR3 length: 17 amino acids. In germline, CDR1 is SGHRS, CDR2 YFSETQ. In DNA, the CDR3 is TGCGCCAGCAGCTTGGGGGTTGGGCAGGCGCCACAAGAGACCCAGTACTTC. Protein product: CASSLGVGQAPQETQYF.

This clone was observed a few times. The chain joins TRBV4-3 to TRBJ1-6; D gene ambiguous. This CDR3 region has 19 residues. Between the trimmed V and J ends, which lost 1 base and 6 bases, there was a span of 22 bases. The germline V gene has CDR1 LGHNA and CDR2 YSLEER. CDR3 protein: CASSQGTRFRASGNSPLHF. The CDR3 nucleotides read TGCGCCAGCAGCCAAGGAACGCGATTCCGAGCCTCGGGTAATTCACCCCTCCACTTT.

The CDR3 spells CASSLVRTANIGTYEQYF. CDR3 coding DNA: TGTGCCAGCAGCTTAGTTCGGACAGCTAATATAGGGACCTACGAGCAGTACTTC. The chain combines TRBV7-2 with TRBJ2-7; tentatively, D is TRBD1 (6 bases). This CDR3 has 18 residues. Germline V gene data show CDR1 as SGHTA and CDR2 as FQGNSA. V was trimmed by 1 base and J by 2 bases, leaving 21 bases between them.

The V call is TRBV28, the J call TRBJ1-5, with TRBD1 matching 9 bases. CDR1 and CDR2 from the germline V gene are MDHEN and SYDVKM. Losses at the gene ends were 6 bases for V and 6 bases for J; bases not matched to a gene: 9. The CDR3 extends over 15 amino acids. The DNA of the CDR3 is TGTGCCAGCAGATGGGGACAGGGAGGTGGTCAGCCCCAGCATTTT. Amino acids: CASRWGQGGGQPQHF.

The V gene is TRBV28, the J gene TRBJ2-1, with D possibly TRBD2 on 5 matching bases. Trimming stripped 3 bases from V and 5 bases from J, with 14 bases between. CDR3 length equals 15 residues. Germline assignment: CDR1 MDHEN and CDR2 SYDVKM. The CDR3 bases are TGTGCCAGCAGTTTCACTCCCCCGGGAAACAATGAGCAGTTCTTC. The encoded protein is CASSFTPPGNNEQFF.

The chain employs TRBV5-4 and TRBJ1-1; D gene ambiguous. CDR1 SGHNT and CDR2 YYREEE come from the germline V gene (reference sequence). The ends were cut back, 3 bases at V and 4 bases at J, with 10 bases in the middle. This CDR3 spans 13 amino acids. CDR3 in DNA: TGTGCCAGCAGCTCCGGAGGCGTCACTGAAGCTTTCTTT. Translating gives CASSSGGVTEAFF.

The J gene is TRBJ2-2, the V gene TRBV6-5; 9 bases map to TRBD1. Germline V gives CDR1 MNHEY, CDR2 SVGAGI. The CDR3 loop spans 16 amino acids. V lost 4 bases to trimming and J lost 7 bases; unmatched junction nucleotides: 10. Written as DNA, the CDR3 is TGTGCCAGCAGTTCGCGGACAGGGGCTGATGGCGGGGAGCTGTTTTTT. Its translation: CASSSRTGADGGELFF.

This clone was counted once. This CDR3 is also generated by other DNA sequences in the sample. V gene TRBV9 combines with J gene TRBJ2-3; TRBD2 aligns across 12 bases. V lost 0 bases and J lost 5; bases outside the gene matches: 4. Germline V gene sequence: CDR1 SGDLS, CDR2 YYNGEE. This CDR3 contains 16 residues. In DNA form, the CDR3 reads TGTGCCAGCAGCGTAGCTAGCGGGGGGGCTGGAGATACGCAGTATTTT. As protein: CASSVASGGAGDTQYF.

The gene calls are TRBV30 and TRBJ2-7; a possible D gene is TRBD1 (6 bases). Per the germline V gene, CDR1 is GTSNPN and CDR2 is SVGIG (reference sequence). This CDR3 region has 13 residues. The V end lost 6 bases, the J end lost 4 bases, and 16 bases lay between the germline ends. The CDR3 DNA follows: TGTGCCTGCGCGGCTCGGGACATTTACGAGCAGTACTTC. Protein: CACAARDIYEQYF.

V gene TRBV4-3 combines with J gene TRBJ1-1; D is perhaps TRBD1 (5 bases). The CDR3 spans 16 residues. Per the germline V gene, CDR1 is LGHNA and CDR2 is YSLEER. Trimming stripped 0 bases from V and 0 bases from J, with 11 bases between. The chain's CDR3 is CASSQEPRAMNTEAFF. CDR3 DNA sequence: TGCGCCAGCAGCCAAGAACCCAGGGCGATGAACACTGAAGCTTTCTTT.

The CDR3: CASSFTSSTGELFF. The CDR3 nucleotides read TGTGCCAGCAGCTTCACTAGCAGCACCGGGGAGCTGTTTTTT. The V gene is TRBV11-3, the J gene TRBJ2-2; D possibly corresponds to TRBD2 (6 bases). Trimming stripped 3 bases from V and 4 bases from J, with 9 bases between. CDR1 SGHNT and CDR2 YENEEA come from the germline V gene. This CDR3 is 14 amino acids long.

The J gene is TRBJ2-7, the V gene TRBV30; D gene uncertain. V was clipped by 0 bases and J by 3 bases, with 9 bases between them. CDR3 length: 13 residues. Germline assignment: CDR1 GTSNPN and CDR2 SVGIG (reference sequence). The CDR3 sequence: CAWSVRGNYEQYF. DNA of the CDR3: TGTGCCTGGAGTGTAAGAGGAAACTACGAGCAGTACTTC.

The V gene is TRBV9, the J gene TRBJ1-2; D may be TRBD1 (5 bases). The CDR3 sequence is 16 residues long. V lost 3 bases and J 7 bases, leaving 22 bases between the germline ends. Germline CDR1 reads SGDLS; CDR2 reads YYNGEE. CDR3 bases: TGTGCCAGCAGCGGACCCGGTAGGGTGGGGGGGGGTGGCTACACCTTC. It encodes CASSGPGRVGGGGYTF.

This clone occurred a few times. The chain combines TRBV27 with TRBJ1-1, with a weak D call TRBD1 (5 bases). There are 17 residues in the CDR3. Germline V CDR1 and CDR2: MNHEY, SMNVEV (reference sequence). V gave up 1 base and J gave up 0 bases, with 15 bases separating them. This CDR3 reads CASSLWGEGTVNTEAFF. In DNA, the CDR3 is TGTGCCAGCAGTTTATGGGGGGAGGGGACGGTGAACACTGAAGCTTTCTTT.

This chain uses TRBV7-2 with TRBJ1-2; D is possibly TRBD1 (6 bases). V was trimmed by 0 bases and J by 10 bases, leaving 18 bases between them. CDR1 and CDR2 from the germline V gene are SGHTA and FQGNSA. CDR3 size: 15 residues. The CDR3 DNA sequence: TGTGCCAGCAGCTTAGCCCCAGGGGTCTTTAAAGACTACACCTTC. As protein: CASSLAPGVFKDYTF.

The genes are TRBV6-1 and TRBJ2-3; D is perhaps TRBD1 (6 bases). Germline V gene sequence: CDR1 MNHNS, CDR2 SASEGT. V gave up 7 bases and J gave up 4 bases, with 12 bases separating them. The CDR3 length is 13 residues. CDR3 sequence reads: CASTGVVPDTQYF. The DNA for the CDR3 is TGTGCCAGCACAGGGGTAGTCCCAGATACGCAGTATTTT.

This clone was seen a handful of times. The CDR3 reads CASRPGQGKNEQFF. In DNA form, the CDR3 reads TGTGCCAGTAGACCGGGACAGGGTAAGAATGAGCAGTTCTTC. The V and J genes are TRBV19 and TRBJ2-1; the match to TRBD1 covers 9 bases. J lost 7 bases, V lost 6 bases, and 7 bases had no gene match. The CDR3 is 14 residues long. From germline, CDR1 is LNHDA and CDR2 SQIVND (reference sequence).